This T cell receptor beta chain was documented in a study of blood T cell repertoires in COVID-19. Study background: Acute-phase and convalescent COVID-19 samples originated in the United States, Italy and Spain.

The CDR3 loop spans 18 amino acids. CDR1 is SQVTM and CDR2 is ANQGSEA in the germline V gene. After removal of 3 bases from V and 4 bases from J, the junction contained 18 bases not matched to a gene. Original handling: Reference gene primer amplification gave nucleated cell count estimates. Assay: immunoSEQ multiplex PCR; the TCRdb copy retains only in-frame clones and omits some. The V and J calls and the clone size are those of that table, but D and trimming were determined from the DNA. The profile shows hundreds of thousands of clones, roughly 85% of them singletons. What was sequenced was peripheral blood. This TCR derives from a woman younger than 45 with active or convalescent COVID-19. This chain connects TRBV29-1 to TRBJ2-7, with 10 nucleotides matching TRBD2. CDR3 sequence reads: CSVDLGNSVERGGYEQYF. As DNA, the CDR3 is TGCAGCGTTGATTTGGGGAACTCCGTCGAGCGGGGGGGTTACGAGCAGTACTTC.